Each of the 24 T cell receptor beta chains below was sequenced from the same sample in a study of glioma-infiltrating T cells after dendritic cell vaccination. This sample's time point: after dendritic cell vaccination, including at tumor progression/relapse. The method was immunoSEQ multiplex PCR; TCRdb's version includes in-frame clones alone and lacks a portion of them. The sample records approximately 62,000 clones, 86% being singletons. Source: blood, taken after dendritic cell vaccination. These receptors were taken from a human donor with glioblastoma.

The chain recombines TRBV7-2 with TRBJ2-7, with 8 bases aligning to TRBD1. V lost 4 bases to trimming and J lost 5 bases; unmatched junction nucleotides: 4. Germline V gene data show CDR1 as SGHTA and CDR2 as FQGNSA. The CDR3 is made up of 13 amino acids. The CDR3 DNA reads TGTGCCAGCAGCTCAACAGGGGGTAACGAGCAGTACTTC. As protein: CASSSTGGNEQYF.

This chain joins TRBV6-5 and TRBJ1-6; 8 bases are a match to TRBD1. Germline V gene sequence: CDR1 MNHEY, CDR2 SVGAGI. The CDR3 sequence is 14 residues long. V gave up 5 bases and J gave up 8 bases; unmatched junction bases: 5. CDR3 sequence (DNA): TGTGCCAGCAGTACACAGGGGGGCTATTCACCCCTCCACTTT. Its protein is CASSTQGGYSPLHF.

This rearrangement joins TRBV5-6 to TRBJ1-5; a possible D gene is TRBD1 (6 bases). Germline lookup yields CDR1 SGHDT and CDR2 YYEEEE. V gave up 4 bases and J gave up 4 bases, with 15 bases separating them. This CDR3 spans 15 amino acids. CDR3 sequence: CASSQQGGGNQPQHF. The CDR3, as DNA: TGTGCCAGCAGCCAGCAGGGAGGGGGGAATCAGCCCCAGCATTTT. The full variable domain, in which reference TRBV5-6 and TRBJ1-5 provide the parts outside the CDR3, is DAGVTQSPTHLIKTRGQQVTLRCSPKSGHDTVSWYQQALGQGPQFIFQYYEEEERQRGNFPDRFSGHQFPNYSSELNVNALLLGDSALYLCASSQQGGGNQPQHFGDGTRLSIL.

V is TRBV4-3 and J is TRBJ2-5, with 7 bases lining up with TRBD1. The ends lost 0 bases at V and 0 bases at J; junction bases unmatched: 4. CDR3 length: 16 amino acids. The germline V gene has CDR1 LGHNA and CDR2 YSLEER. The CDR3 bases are TGCGCCAGCAGCCAAGAAGAGACAGGGTACCAAGAGACCCAGTACTTC. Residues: CASSQEETGYQETQYF.

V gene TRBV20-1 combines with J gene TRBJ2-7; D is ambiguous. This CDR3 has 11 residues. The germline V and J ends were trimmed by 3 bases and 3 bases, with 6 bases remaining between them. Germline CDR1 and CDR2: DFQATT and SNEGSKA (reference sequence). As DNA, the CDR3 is TGCAGTGCTAGGGGCAGCTACGAGCAGTACTTC. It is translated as CSARGSYEQYF.

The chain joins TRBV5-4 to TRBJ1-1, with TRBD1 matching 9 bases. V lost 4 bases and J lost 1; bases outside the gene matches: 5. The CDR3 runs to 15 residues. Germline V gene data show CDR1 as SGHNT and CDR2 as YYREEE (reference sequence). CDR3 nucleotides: TGTGCCAGCAGCCCCGGACAGGGGAAGAACACTGAAGCTTTCTTT. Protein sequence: CASSPGQGKNTEAFF. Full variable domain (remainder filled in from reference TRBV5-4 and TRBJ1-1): ETGVTQSPTHLIKTRGQQVTLRCSSQSGHNTVSWYQQALGQGPQFIFQYYREEENGRGNFPPRFSGLQFPNYSSELNVNALELDDSALYLCASSPGQGKNTEAFFGQGTRLTVV.

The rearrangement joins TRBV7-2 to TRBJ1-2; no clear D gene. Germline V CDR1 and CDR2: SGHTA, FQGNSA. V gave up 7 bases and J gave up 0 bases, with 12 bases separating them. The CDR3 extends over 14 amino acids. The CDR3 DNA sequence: TGTGCCAGCATCGCGGGGAGATCTAACTATGGCTACACCTTC. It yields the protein CASIAGRSNYGYTF.

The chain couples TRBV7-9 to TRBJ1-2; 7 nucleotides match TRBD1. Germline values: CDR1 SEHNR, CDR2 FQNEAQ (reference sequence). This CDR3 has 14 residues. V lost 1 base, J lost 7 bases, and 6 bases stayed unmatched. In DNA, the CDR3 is TGTGCCAGCAGCTTAGGCCAGGGGGTCGGTGGCTACACCTTC. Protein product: CASSLGQGVGGYTF.

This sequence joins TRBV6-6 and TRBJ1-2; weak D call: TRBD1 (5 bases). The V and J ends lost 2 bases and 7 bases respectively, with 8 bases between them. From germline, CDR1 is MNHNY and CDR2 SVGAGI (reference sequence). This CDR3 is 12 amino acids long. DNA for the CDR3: TGTGCCAGCAGTTACGGGGCCCCTGGCTACACCTTC. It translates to CASSYGAPGYTF.

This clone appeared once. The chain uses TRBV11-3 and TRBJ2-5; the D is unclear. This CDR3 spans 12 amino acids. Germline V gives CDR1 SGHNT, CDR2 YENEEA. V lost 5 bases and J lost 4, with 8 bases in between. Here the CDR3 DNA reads TGTGCCAGCAGCCGACAAGCAGAGACCCAGTACTTC. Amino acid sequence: CASSRQAETQYF.

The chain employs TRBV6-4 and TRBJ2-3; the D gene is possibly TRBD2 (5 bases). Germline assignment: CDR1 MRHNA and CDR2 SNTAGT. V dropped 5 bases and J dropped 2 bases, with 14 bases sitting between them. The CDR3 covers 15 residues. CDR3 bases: TGTGCCAGCAGTATGTCGGCGGGTAACACAGATACGCAGTATTTT. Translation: CASSMSAGNTDTQYF.

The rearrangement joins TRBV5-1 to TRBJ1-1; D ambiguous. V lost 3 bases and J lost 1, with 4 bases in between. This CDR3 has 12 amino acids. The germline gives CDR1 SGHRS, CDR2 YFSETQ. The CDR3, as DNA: TGCGCCAGCAGCTCGTCGAACACTGAAGCTTTCTTT. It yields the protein CASSSSNTEAFF.

The CDR3 region has the DNA TGTGCTAGTGGTGGGGGTAGCGGGACACGAGAGCAGTACTTC. Its protein is CASGGGSGTREQYF. The chain has TRBV12-5 and TRBJ2-7; 8 nucleotides line up with TRBD2. The CDR3 spans 14 residues. J was trimmed by 7 bases and V by 5 bases; bases with no gene match: 10. Looked up from germline, CDR1 is LGHNT and CDR2 is FRNRAP.

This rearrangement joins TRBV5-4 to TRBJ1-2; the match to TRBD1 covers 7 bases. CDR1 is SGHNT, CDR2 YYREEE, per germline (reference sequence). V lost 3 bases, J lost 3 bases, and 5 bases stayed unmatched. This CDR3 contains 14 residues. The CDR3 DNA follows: TGTGCCAGCAGCTCAGGGGGAAGAGACTATGGCTACACCTTC. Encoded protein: CASSSGGRDYGYTF.

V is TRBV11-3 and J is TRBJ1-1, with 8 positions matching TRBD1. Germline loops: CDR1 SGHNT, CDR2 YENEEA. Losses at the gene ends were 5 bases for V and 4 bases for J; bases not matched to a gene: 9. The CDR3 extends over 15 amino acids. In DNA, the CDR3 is TGTGCCAGCAGCCTATATACAGGGGGAGGCACTGAAGCTTTCTTT. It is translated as CASSLYTGGGTEAFF.

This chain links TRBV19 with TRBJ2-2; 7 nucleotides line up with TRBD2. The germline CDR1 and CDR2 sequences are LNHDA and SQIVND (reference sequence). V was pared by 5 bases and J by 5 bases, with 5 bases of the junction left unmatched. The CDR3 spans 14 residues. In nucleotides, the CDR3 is TGTGCCAGTAGTTCAGCGGGATCGACCGGGGAGCTGTTTTTT. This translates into CASSSAGSTGELFF.

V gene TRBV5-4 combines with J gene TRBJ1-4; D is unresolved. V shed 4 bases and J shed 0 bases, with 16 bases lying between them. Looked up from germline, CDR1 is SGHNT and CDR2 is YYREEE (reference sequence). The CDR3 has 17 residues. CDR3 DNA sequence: TGTGCCAGCAGCGGAGGGAGTTTGGGGACAACTAATGAAAAACTGTTTTTT. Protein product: CASSGGSLGTTNEKLFF.

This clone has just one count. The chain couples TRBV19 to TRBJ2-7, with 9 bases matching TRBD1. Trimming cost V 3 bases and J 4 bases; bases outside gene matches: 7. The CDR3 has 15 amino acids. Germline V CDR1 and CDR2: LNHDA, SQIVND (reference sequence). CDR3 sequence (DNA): TGTGCCAGTAGTATCAAGGGACAGGGCGAGTACGAGCAGTACTTC. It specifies CASSIKGQGEYEQYF.

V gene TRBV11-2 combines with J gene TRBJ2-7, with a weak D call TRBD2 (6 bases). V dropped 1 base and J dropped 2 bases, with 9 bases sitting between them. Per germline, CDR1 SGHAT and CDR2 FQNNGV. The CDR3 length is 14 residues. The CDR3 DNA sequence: TGTGCCAGCAGCTTAGGGGCGGGGCCCTACGAGCAGTACTTC. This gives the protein CASSLGAGPYEQYF.

In nucleotides, the CDR3 is TGCAGCGTTGAGAGGGGGGGAATCCAGTACTTC. Translated, it gives CSVERGGIQYF. The chain links TRBV29-1 to TRBJ2-7; the D gene is possibly TRBD2 (7 bases). Trimming pared 3 bases from V and 10 bases from J, leaving 13 bases between. CDR3 length equals 11 residues. Germline V gene lookup returns CDR1 SQVTM and CDR2 ANQGSEA.

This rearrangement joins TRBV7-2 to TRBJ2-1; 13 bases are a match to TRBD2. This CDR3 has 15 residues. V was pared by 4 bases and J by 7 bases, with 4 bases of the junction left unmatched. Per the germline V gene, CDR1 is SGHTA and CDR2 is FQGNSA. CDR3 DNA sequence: TGTGCCAGCAGCTCCTCGGGACTAGCGGGGAATGAGCAGTTCTTC. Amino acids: CASSSSGLAGNEQFF.

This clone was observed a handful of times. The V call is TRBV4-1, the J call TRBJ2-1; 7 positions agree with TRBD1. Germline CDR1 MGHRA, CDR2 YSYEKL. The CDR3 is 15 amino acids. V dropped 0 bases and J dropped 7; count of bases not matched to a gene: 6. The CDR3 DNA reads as TGCGCCAGCAGCCAAGACCCTGACAGGGCGAATGAGCAGTTCTTC. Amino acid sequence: CASSQDPDRANEQFF.

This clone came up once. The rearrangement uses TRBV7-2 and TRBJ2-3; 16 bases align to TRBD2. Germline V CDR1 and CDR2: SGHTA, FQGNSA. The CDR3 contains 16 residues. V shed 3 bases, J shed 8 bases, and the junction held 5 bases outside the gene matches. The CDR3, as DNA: TGTGCCAGCAGCTTGGGACTAGCGGGGGGGTGGGGTACGCAGTATTTT. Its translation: CASSLGLAGGWGTQYF.

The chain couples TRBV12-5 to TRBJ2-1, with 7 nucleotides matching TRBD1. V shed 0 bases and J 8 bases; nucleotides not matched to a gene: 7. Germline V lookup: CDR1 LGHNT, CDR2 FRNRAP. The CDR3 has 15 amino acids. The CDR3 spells CASGLVGTGVDEQFF. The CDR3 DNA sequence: TGTGCTAGTGGTTTGGTAGGTACAGGGGTGGATGAGCAGTTCTTC.